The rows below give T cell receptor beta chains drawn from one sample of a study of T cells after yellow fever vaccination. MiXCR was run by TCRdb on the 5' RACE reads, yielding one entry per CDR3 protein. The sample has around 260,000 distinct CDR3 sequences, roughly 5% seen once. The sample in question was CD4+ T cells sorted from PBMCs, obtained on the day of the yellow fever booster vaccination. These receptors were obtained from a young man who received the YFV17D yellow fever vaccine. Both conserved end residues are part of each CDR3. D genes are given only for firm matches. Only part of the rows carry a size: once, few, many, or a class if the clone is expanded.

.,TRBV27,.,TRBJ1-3,CASSLVPYGNTIYF,TGTGCCAGCAGTTTAGTCCCGTACGGAAACACCATATATTTT
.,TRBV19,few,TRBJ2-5,CASSPAYLETQYF,TGTGCCAGTAGTCCGGCTTACCTGGAGACCCAGTACTTC
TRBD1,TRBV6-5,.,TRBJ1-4,CASSPTVPNWDRGRKLFF,TGTGCCAGCAGCCCTACCGTACCAAACTGGGACAGGGGGCGCAAACTGTTTTTT
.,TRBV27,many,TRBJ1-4,CASGTGPNEKLFF,TGTGCCAGCGGGACGGGCCCCAATGAAAAACTGTTTTTT
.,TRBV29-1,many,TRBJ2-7,CSVGPGTPYEQYF,TGCAGCGTCGGTCCCGGGACACCATACGAGCAGTACTTC
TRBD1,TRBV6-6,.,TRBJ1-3,CAIQGGYNSGNTIYF,TGTGCCATCCAGGGGGGTTATAACTCTGGAAACACCATATATTTT
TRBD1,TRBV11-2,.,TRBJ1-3,CASSKDRSRTDGNTIYF,TGTGCCAGCAGCAAGGACAGGTCCCGTACAGATGGAAACACCATATATTTT
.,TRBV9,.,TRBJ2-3,CASSTRDAPSTDTQYF,TGTGCCAGCAGCACCCGGGACGCCCCTAGCACAGATACGCAGTATTTT
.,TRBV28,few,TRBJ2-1,CASSLQGKGTYNEQFF,TGTGCCAGCAGTTTACAGGGGAAGGGCACCTACAATGAGCAGTTCTTC
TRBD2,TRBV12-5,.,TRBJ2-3,CASGLIISGSITDTQYF,TGTGCTAGTGGTCTGATCATAAGCGGGAGCATTACAGATACGCAGTATTTT
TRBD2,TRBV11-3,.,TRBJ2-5,CASSPGTSGGPYQETQYF,TGTGCCAGCAGCCCCGGGACTAGCGGGGGACCGTACCAAGAGACCCAGTACTTC
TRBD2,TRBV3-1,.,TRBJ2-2,CASSQEGSGGSGELFF,TGTGCCAGCAGCCAAGAAGGCAGCGGGGGTTCCGGGGAGCTGTTTTTT
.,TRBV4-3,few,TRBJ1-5,CASSRGPGDQPQHF,TGCGCCAGCAGCCGGGGCCCGGGCGATCAGCCCCAGCATTTT
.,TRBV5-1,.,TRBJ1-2,CASSLAGSTANYGYTF,TGCGCCAGCAGCTTGGCCGGGAGTACAGCTAACTATGGCTACACCTTC
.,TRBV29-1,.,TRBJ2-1,CSATGGYNEQFF,TGCAGCGCGACCGGGGGCTACAATGAGCAGTTCTTC
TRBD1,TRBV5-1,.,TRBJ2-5,CASSSGPGTGGVRGRGETQYF,TGCGCCAGCAGCTCCGGACCCGGGACAGGGGGCGTCCGGGGCCGTGGGGAGACCCAGTACTTC
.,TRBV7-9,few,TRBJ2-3,CASSLEAGGGTQYF,TGTGCCAGCAGCTTAGAGGCAGGGGGAGGTACGCAGTATTTT
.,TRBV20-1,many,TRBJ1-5,CSALPTFYPQHF,TGCAGTGCCCTTCCGACTTTTTACCCCCAGCATTTT
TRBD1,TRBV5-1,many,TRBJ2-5,CASSVGQGAETQYF,TGCGCCAGCAGCGTCGGACAGGGAGCGGAGACCCAGTACTTC
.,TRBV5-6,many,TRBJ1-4,CASSFQTATNEKLFF,TGTGCCAGCAGCTTCCAGACTGCAACTAATGAAAAACTGTTTTTT
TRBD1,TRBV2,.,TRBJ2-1,CASRGQGLSEQFF,TGTGCCAGCAGGGGACAGGGGCTTTCTGAGCAGTTCTTC
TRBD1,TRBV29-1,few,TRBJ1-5,CSVAQGASNQPQHF,TGCAGCGTCGCACAGGGGGCTAGCAATCAGCCCCAGCATTTT
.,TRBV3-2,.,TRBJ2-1,CASSQDDQRMNGRLAYNEQFF,TGTGCCAGCAGCCAAGACGATCAGCGGATGAACGGCCGATTAGCCTACAATGAGCAGTTCTTC
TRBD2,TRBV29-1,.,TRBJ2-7,CSVRGGGLEQYF,TGCAGCGTTCGGGGGGGAGGGCTCGAGCAGTACTTC
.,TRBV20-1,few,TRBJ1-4,CSARDHLSSNEKLFF,TGCAGTGCTAGAGATCACCTCAGCTCTAATGAAAAACTGTTTTTT
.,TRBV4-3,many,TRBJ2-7,CASSQRGVDGSLYPYEQYF,TGCGCCAGCAGCCAACGTGGGGTGGACGGGAGCCTCTACCCCTACGAGCAGTACTTC
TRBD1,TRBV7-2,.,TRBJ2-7,CASSLAVTGAYEQYF,TGTGCCAGCAGCTTAGCGGTGACAGGGGCCTACGAGCAGTACTTC
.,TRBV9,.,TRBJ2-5,CASSVSVIETQYF,TGTGCCAGCAGCGTGTCGGTGATAGAGACCCAGTACTTC
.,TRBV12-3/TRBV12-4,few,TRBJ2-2,CASTDRLGITGELFF,TGTGCCAGCACCGACCGGTTGGGCATAACCGGGGAGCTGTTTTTT
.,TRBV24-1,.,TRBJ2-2,CATSDFRGTYTGELFF,TGTGCCACCAGTGATTTCAGGGGCACTTACACCGGGGAGCTGTTTTTT
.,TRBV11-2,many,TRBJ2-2,CASSLAGEILTGELFF,TGTGCCAGCAGTCTTGCAGGGGAGATACTTACCGGGGAGCTGTTTTTT
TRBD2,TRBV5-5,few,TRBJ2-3,CASSLPSGAGGTTDTQYF,TGTGCCAGCAGCTTGCCTAGCGGGGCCGGCGGTACCACAGATACGCAGTATTTT
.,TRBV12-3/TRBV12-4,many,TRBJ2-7,CASSLRTSGGGSYEQYF,TGTGCCAGCAGTTTAAGGACCTCTGGAGGGGGCTCCTACGAGCAGTACTTC
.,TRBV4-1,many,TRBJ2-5,CASSQGTVQETQYF,TGCGCCAGCAGCCAAGGGACTGTACAAGAGACCCAGTACTTC
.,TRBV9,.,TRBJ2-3,CASSVAGGVNTQYF,TGTGCCAGCAGCGTAGCGGGCGGCGTGAATACGCAGTATTTT
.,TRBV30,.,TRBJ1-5,CAWSGGGPQHF,TGTGCCTGGAGTGGTGGGGGGCCCCAGCATTTT
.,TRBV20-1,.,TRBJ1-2,CSASDGYGYTF,TGCAGTGCTAGTGACGGTTACGGGTACACCTTC
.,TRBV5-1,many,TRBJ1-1,CASSVDARNTEAFF,TGCGCCAGCAGCGTGGACGCCCGGAACACTGAAGCTTTCTTT
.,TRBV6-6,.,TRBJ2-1,CASSYSLYNEQFF,TGTGCCAGCAGTTACTCGCTTTACAATGAGCAGTTCTTC
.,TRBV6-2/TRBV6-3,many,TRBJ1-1,CASSYRGDGLAFF,TGTGCCAGCAGTTATCGAGGGGACGGGTTGGCTTTCTTT
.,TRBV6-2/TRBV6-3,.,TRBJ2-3,CASTPTASSDTQYF,TGTGCCAGCACCCCGACAGCCTCATCAGATACGCAGTATTTT
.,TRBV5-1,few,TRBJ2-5,CASSLASGQGSQETQYF,TGCGCCAGCAGCTTGGCATCTGGGCAGGGAAGCCAAGAGACCCAGTACTTC
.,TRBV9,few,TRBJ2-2,CASSVAVTGELFF,TGTGCCAGCAGCGTAGCCGTGACCGGGGAGCTGTTTTTT
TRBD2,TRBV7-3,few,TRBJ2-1,CASSDLTSGGARNEQFF,TGTGCCAGCAGCGACCTCACTAGCGGGGGGGCCAGGAATGAGCAGTTCTTC
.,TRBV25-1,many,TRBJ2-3,CASSELGRGSFTDTQYF,TGTGCCAGCAGTGAATTGGGTAGGGGTTCTTTCACAGATACGCAGTATTTT
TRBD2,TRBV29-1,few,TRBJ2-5,CSALNPLAGGRQETQYF,TGCAGCGCTCTTAATCCCCTAGCGGGGGGTAGGCAAGAGACCCAGTACTTC
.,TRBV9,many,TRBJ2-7,CASSVAGSYEQYF,TGTGCCAGCAGCGTAGCCGGATCCTACGAGCAGTACTTC
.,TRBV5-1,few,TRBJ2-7,CASSLVGLASGQYF,TGCGCCAGCAGCTTGGTGGGGTTAGCCTCTGGGCAGTACTTC
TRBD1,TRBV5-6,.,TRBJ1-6,CASSHRGNSPLHF,TGTGCCAGCAGCCACAGGGGAAATTCACCCCTCCACTTT
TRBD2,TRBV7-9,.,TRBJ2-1,CASSLGGGRLINEQFF,TGTGCCAGCAGCTTAGGGGGCGGGAGGCTGATCAATGAGCAGTTCTTC
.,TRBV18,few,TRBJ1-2,CASSPPGIPFRGYTF,TGTGCCAGCTCACCACCCGGGATACCCTTTCGCGGCTACACCTTC
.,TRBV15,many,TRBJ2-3,CATSRAVTTDTQYF,TGTGCCACCAGCAGAGCGGTGACCACAGATACGCAGTATTTT
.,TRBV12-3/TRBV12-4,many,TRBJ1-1,CASTDTGTRFSAFF,TGTGCCAGCACCGATACCGGGACACGGTTTAGCGCTTTCTTT
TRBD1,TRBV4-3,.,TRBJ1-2,CASRPGTGAYGYTF,TGCGCCAGCAGACCCGGGACAGGGGCCTATGGCTACACCTTC
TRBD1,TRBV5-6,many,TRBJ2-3,CASSLAGQGYTDTQYF,TGTGCCAGCAGCTTGGCGGGACAGGGCTACACAGATACGCAGTATTTT
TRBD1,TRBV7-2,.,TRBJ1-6,CASSLQGADNSPLHF,TGTGCCAGCAGCTTACAGGGGGCAGATAATTCACCCCTCCACTTT
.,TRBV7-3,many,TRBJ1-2,CASSSSSGGAYGYTF,TGTGCCAGCAGCTCCTCGTCGGGGGGGGCCTATGGCTACACCTTC
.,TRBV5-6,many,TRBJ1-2,CASSFRVGPAGYTF,TGTGCCAGCAGCTTTCGTGTGGGACCGGCTGGCTACACCTTC
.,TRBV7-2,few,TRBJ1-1,CASSLARDVEAFF,TGTGCCAGCAGCTTAGCCCGGGACGTTGAAGCTTTCTTT